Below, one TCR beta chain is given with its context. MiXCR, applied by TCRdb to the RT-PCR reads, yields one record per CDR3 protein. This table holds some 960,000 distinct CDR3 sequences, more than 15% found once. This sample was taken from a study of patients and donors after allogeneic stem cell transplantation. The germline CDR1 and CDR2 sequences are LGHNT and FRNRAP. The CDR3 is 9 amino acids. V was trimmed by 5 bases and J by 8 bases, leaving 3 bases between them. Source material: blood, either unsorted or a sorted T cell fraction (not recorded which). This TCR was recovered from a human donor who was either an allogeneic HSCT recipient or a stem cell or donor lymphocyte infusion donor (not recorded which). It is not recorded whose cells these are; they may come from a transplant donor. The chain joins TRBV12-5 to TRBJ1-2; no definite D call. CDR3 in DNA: TGTGCTAGTGGTGAGGGCTACACCTTC. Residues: CASGEGYTF.